These T cell receptor beta chains were read from a single sample in a study of blood T cells in healthy people across ages. Using its own MiXCR run on the 5' RACE reads, TCRdb lists one record per CDR3 protein. This sample has roughly 1,300,000 distinct CDR3 sequences, with roughly 59% found just once. Sequencing input: blood. These receptors were obtained from a man aged 18 to 35 in good health. Both conserved end residues are part of each CDR3. The D gene is left open where the match is weak. Only some rows state a clone size, as once, few, many or a class for expanded clones.

CDR3: CASSLYTAANTGELFF
DNA: TGTGCCAGCAGTTTATACACAGCCGCGAACACCGGGGAGCTGTTTTTT
J: TRBJ2-2
V: TRBV12-3/TRBV12-4
D: NA
size: few

CDR3: CASSQDRRGGRNEQFF
DNA: TGTGCCAGCAGCCAAGATCGGCGGGGGGGCCGCAATGAGCAGTTCTTC
J: TRBJ2-1
V: TRBV3-1
D: TRBD2
size: NA

CDR3: CASSSLSAEPQHF
DNA: TGTGCCAGCAGCTCCCTCTCCGCAGAGCCCCAGCATTTT
J: TRBJ1-5
V: TRBV7-2
D: NA
size: NA

CDR3: CASSLGTGNYGYTF
DNA: TGCGCCAGCAGCTTGGGGACAGGAAACTATGGCTACACCTTC
J: TRBJ1-2
V: TRBV5-1
D: TRBD1
size: many

CDR3: CAISGTSGEHYNEQFF
DNA: TGTGCCATCAGCGGGACTAGCGGGGAACATTACAATGAGCAGTTCTTC
J: TRBJ2-1
V: TRBV10-3
D: TRBD2
size: NA

CDR3: CASSLYGGSSYNSPLHF
DNA: TGTGCCAGCAGCTTATACGGGGGTAGCTCCTATAATTCACCCCTCCACTTT
J: TRBJ1-6
V: TRBV7-2
D: NA
size: NA

CDR3: CASRFGPGINEQFF
DNA: TGTGCCAGCAGGTTTGGCCCGGGGATCAATGAGCAGTTCTTC
J: TRBJ2-1
V: TRBV5-4
D: NA
size: NA

CDR3: CASRWTSGIGEQFF
DNA: TGTGCCAGCAGGTGGACTAGCGGGATCGGAGAGCAGTTCTTC
J: TRBJ2-1
V: TRBV12-3/TRBV12-4
D: TRBD2
size: few

CDR3: CSARRPGLAGGIETQYF
DNA: TGCAGTGCTAGACGACCGGGACTAGCGGGGGGGATAGAGACCCAGTACTTC
J: TRBJ2-5
V: TRBV20-1
D: TRBD2
size: NA

CDR3: CASSSLMQASSYNEQFF
DNA: TGTGCCAGCAGCTCCTTAATGCAGGCAAGCTCCTACAATGAGCAGTTCTTC
J: TRBJ2-1
V: TRBV6-2/TRBV6-3
D: NA
size: NA

CDR3: CAWFAFIAESYTF
DNA: TGTGCCTGGTTCGCATTCATAGCGGAGAGCTACACCTTC
J: TRBJ1-2
V: TRBV30
D: NA
size: NA

CDR3: CASSSAGTVGGELFF
DNA: TGCGCCAGCAGCTCCGCCGGGACCGTGGGCGGGGAGCTGTTTTTT
J: TRBJ2-2
V: TRBV7-9
D: NA
size: NA

CDR3: CAISESGLALPYEQYF
DNA: TGTGCCATCAGTGAGTCGGGACTAGCGCTCCCCTACGAGCAGTACTTC
J: TRBJ2-7
V: TRBV10-3
D: TRBD2
size: NA

CDR3: CASSKSETGSTDTQYF
DNA: TGTGCCAGCAGCAAAAGCGAGACAGGCAGCACAGATACGCAGTATTTT
J: TRBJ2-3
V: TRBV7-9
D: NA
size: NA

CDR3: CASGFGTGGTYEQYF
DNA: TGTGCCAGCGGTTTTGGGACAGGGGGAACCTACGAGCAGTACTTC
J: TRBJ2-7
V: TRBV7-2
D: TRBD1
size: NA

CDR3: CASKRVASSVDEQFF
DNA: TGTGCCAGCAAACGGGTGGCTAGCAGTGTGGATGAGCAGTTCTTC
J: TRBJ2-1
V: TRBV12-3/TRBV12-4
D: NA
size: few

CDR3: CARFGSASPANVLTF
DNA: TGTGCCAGGTTCGGATCGGCTTCACCGGCCAACGTCCTGACTTTC
J: TRBJ2-6
V: TRBV3-1
D: NA
size: NA

CDR3: CAGSAFWGTQYF
DNA: TGTGCCGGCAGCGCTTTTTGGGGTACGCAGTATTTT
J: TRBJ2-3
V: TRBV6-2/TRBV6-3
D: NA
size: NA

CDR3: CASSLASSPYNEQFF
DNA: TGTGCCAGCAGCTTAGCATCCTCCCCCTACAATGAGCAGTTCTTC
J: TRBJ2-1
V: TRBV7-2
D: NA
size: NA

CDR3: CASSTDRGENTGELFF
DNA: TGTGCCAGCAGCACCGACAGGGGCGAGAACACCGGGGAGCTGTTTTTT
J: TRBJ2-2
V: TRBV7-7
D: TRBD1
size: NA

CDR3: CASSKRQGWGYTF
DNA: TGTGCCAGCAGTAAACGACAGGGGTGGGGCTACACCTTC
J: TRBJ1-2
V: TRBV12-3/TRBV12-4
D: TRBD1
size: NA

CDR3: CASSQDQATYEQYF
DNA: TGCGCCAGCAGCCAAGACCAAGCAACCTACGAGCAGTACTTC
J: TRBJ2-7
V: TRBV4-1
D: NA
size: NA

CDR3: CASSLTELQYF
DNA: TGTGCCAGCAGTCTTACCGAACTGCAGTATTTT
J: TRBJ2-3
V: TRBV12-3/TRBV12-4
D: NA
size: NA

CDR3: CASSLGHGNDYGYTF
DNA: TGTGCCAGCAGCTTAGGTCACGGCAACGACTATGGCTACACCTTC
J: TRBJ1-2
V: TRBV7-9
D: NA
size: NA

CDR3: CASSWDRPLGEQYF
DNA: TGCGCCAGCAGTTGGGACCGTCCGTTAGGCGAGCAGTACTTC
J: TRBJ2-7
V: TRBV5-1
D: NA
size: NA

CDR3: CASSLAGTFPGELFF
DNA: TGTGCCAGCAGCTTAGCGGGGACATTCCCCGGGGAGCTGTTTTTT
J: TRBJ2-2
V: TRBV7-9
D: NA
size: NA

CDR3: CAIGLGGGDGEYF
DNA: TGTGCCATTGGTCTTGGCGGGGGAGACGGGGAGTACTTC
J: TRBJ2-5
V: TRBV10-3
D: TRBD2
size: NA

CDR3: CASSKTGGSTDTQYF
DNA: TGTGCCAGCAGTAAAACCGGGGGGAGCACAGATACGCAGTATTTT
J: TRBJ2-3
V: TRBV12-3/TRBV12-4
D: TRBD2
size: NA

CDR3: CASRPASYNEQFF
DNA: TGTGCCAGCCGCCCCGCGAGCTACAATGAGCAGTTCTTC
J: TRBJ2-1
V: TRBV6-2/TRBV6-3
D: NA
size: few

CDR3: CASSAAISTGELFF
DNA: TGTGCCAGCAGCGCGGCCATATCCACCGGGGAGCTGTTTTTT
J: TRBJ2-2
V: TRBV6-5
D: NA
size: once

CDR3: CATSRGWEPGYEQYF
DNA: TGTGCCACCAGCAGAGGGTGGGAACCAGGCTACGAGCAGTACTTC
J: TRBJ2-7
V: TRBV15
D: NA
size: few

CDR3: CSVVRAASNYGYTF
DNA: TGCAGCGTTGTAAGGGCCGCCTCTAACTATGGCTACACCTTC
J: TRBJ1-2
V: TRBV29-1
D: NA
size: NA

CDR3: CASSQTSFDEQYF
DNA: TGTGCCAGCAGCCAGACTTCCTTCGACGAGCAGTACTTC
J: TRBJ2-7
V: TRBV4-2
D: NA
size: NA

CDR3: CSKLAGNEQFF
DNA: TGCAGCAAACTAGCCGGAAATGAGCAGTTCTTC
J: TRBJ2-1
V: TRBV29-1
D: NA
size: NA

CDR3: CASRGRSNEKLFF
DNA: TGTGCCAGCCGCGGAAGGTCTAATGAAAAACTGTTTTTT
J: TRBJ1-4
V: TRBV11-2
D: NA
size: NA

CDR3: CASSSPGQRVNTEAFF
DNA: TGTGCCAGCAGTTCCCCGGGACAGAGGGTGAACACTGAAGCTTTCTTT
J: TRBJ1-1
V: TRBV27
D: TRBD1
size: NA

CDR3: CASSLVRASGVHTQYF
DNA: TGCGCCAGCAGCTTGGTGAGGGCTAGCGGAGTACATACGCAGTATTTT
J: TRBJ2-3
V: TRBV5-1
D: TRBD2
size: NA

CDR3: CSGAPDNYNEQYF
DNA: TGCAGCGGGGCCCCCGACAACTACAATGAGCAGTACTTC
J: TRBJ2-7
V: TRBV29-1
D: NA
size: few

CDR3: CSATSRGQGEAFF
DNA: TGCAGCGCCACCTCTCGGGGGCAGGGTGAAGCTTTCTTT
J: TRBJ1-1
V: TRBV29-1
D: NA
size: NA

CDR3: CATTVGLAGNTDTQYF
DNA: TGTGCCACCACCGTTGGACTAGCGGGCAACACAGATACGCAGTATTTT
J: TRBJ2-3
V: TRBV15
D: TRBD2
size: few

CDR3: CASSSSGGALREQYF
DNA: TGTGCCAGCAGTTCGAGCGGGGGGGCTCTTCGGGAGCAGTACTTC
J: TRBJ2-5
V: TRBV12-3/TRBV12-4
D: TRBD2
size: NA

CDR3: CSARDHLAGGPEQFF
DNA: TGCAGTGCTAGAGATCATCTAGCGGGGGGGCCTGAGCAGTTCTTC
J: TRBJ2-1
V: TRBV20-1
D: TRBD2
size: NA

CDR3: CAISESGGDSNQPQHF
DNA: TGTGCCATCAGTGAGTCGGGAGGGGATAGCAATCAGCCCCAGCATTTT
J: TRBJ1-5
V: TRBV10-3
D: NA
size: NA

CDR3: CASSYTGGDLVEGYTF
DNA: TGCGCCAGCAGCTATACAGGGGGCGATCTGGTTGAGGGCTACACCTTC
J: TRBJ1-2
V: TRBV5-1
D: TRBD1
size: NA

CDR3: CASSLGRVGENIRYF
DNA: TGCGCCAGCAGCCTCGGTCGGGTGGGGGAAAACATTCGGTACTTC
J: TRBJ2-4
V: TRBV4-1
D: NA
size: once

CDR3: CASVGSLGNEQFF
DNA: TGTGCCAGCGTCGGTAGTTTAGGCAATGAGCAGTTCTTC
J: TRBJ2-1
V: TRBV2
D: NA
size: NA

CDR3: CSARDRGAEETQYF
DNA: TGCAGTGCTAGAGATCGCGGGGCTGAGGAGACCCAGTACTTC
J: TRBJ2-5
V: TRBV20-1
D: NA
size: few

CDR3: CSASKGYGYTF
DNA: TGCAGTGCTAGTAAGGGCTATGGCTACACCTTC
J: TRBJ1-2
V: TRBV20-1
D: NA
size: NA

CDR3: CASSQSWQDGYTF
DNA: TGTGCCAGCAGCCAGTCATGGCAGGATGGCTACACCTTC
J: TRBJ1-2
V: TRBV14
D: NA
size: NA

CDR3: CSAVLTELSYEQYF
DNA: TGCAGCGCCGTCCTGACAGAGCTTTCCTACGAGCAGTACTTC
J: TRBJ2-7
V: TRBV29-1
D: NA
size: few

CDR3: CATLGSGSYEQFF
DNA: TGTGCCACCCTGGGTAGCGGGAGCTATGAGCAGTTCTTC
J: TRBJ2-1
V: TRBV10-3
D: TRBD2
size: few

CDR3: CAISERLAGVGDEQFF
DNA: TGTGCCATCAGTGAGCGTCTAGCGGGAGTAGGGGATGAGCAGTTCTTC
J: TRBJ2-1
V: TRBV10-3
D: TRBD2
size: few

CDR3: CAIRGWDEKLFF
DNA: TGTGCCATACGGGGCTGGGATGAAAAACTGTTTTTT
J: TRBJ1-4
V: TRBV28
D: NA
size: few

CDR3: CASRQGANTEAFF
DNA: TGTGCCAGCAGACAGGGGGCGAACACTGAAGCTTTCTTT
J: TRBJ1-1
V: TRBV11-2
D: TRBD1
size: NA

CDR3: CAISGQSHSYEQYF
DNA: TGTGCCATCTCCGGACAGTCCCACTCCTACGAGCAGTACTTC
J: TRBJ2-7
V: TRBV10-3
D: NA
size: few

CDR3: CSARTPLQGPYGYTF
DNA: TGCAGTGCACGAACCCCACTACAGGGGCCCTATGGCTACACCTTC
J: TRBJ1-2
V: TRBV20-1
D: TRBD1
size: once

CDR3: CSATSLAGVTNEQYF
DNA: TGCAGTGCCACCTCTCTAGCGGGAGTAACCAATGAGCAGTACTTC
J: TRBJ2-5
V: TRBV20-1
D: TRBD2
size: NA

CDR3: CASQGRQTNTGELFF
DNA: TGTGCCAGCCAGGGTCGTCAGACGAACACCGGGGAGCTGTTTTTT
J: TRBJ2-2
V: TRBV2
D: NA
size: once

CDR3: CASSPRHLQETQYF
DNA: TGTGCCAGCAGTCCAAGACACTTACAAGAGACCCAGTACTTC
J: TRBJ2-5
V: TRBV27
D: NA
size: NA

CDR3: CSAPWGVTSSYNEQFF
DNA: TGCAGTGCCCCCTGGGGAGTGACGAGCTCCTACAATGAGCAGTTCTTC
J: TRBJ2-1
V: TRBV20-1
D: NA
size: few